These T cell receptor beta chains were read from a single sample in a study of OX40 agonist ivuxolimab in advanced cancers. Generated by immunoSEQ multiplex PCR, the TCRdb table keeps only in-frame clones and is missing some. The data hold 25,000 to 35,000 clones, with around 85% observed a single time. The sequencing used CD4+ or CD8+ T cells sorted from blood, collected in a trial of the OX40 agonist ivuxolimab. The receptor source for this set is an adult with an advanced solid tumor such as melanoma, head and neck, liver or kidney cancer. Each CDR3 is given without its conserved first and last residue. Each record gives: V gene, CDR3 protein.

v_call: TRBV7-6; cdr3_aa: ASSLEGPDVYEQY
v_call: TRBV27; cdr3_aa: ASVSGRQALI
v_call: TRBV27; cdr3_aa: ASGGYKETQY
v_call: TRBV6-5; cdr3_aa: ASSYLGQQETQY
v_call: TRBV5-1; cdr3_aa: ASSSDRDLLAGVFTDTQY
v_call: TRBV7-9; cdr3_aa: ASSLFDIPDTEAF
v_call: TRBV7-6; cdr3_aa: ASSLFDTEAF
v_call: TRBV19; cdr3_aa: ASSITFGGFSGYT
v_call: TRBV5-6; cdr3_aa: ASSSPDRGPPKNIQY
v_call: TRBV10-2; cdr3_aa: ASNSVRDTLQPQH
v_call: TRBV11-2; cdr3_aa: ASSLIGGAYYNEQF
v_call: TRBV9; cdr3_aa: ASSSWTANGYEQY
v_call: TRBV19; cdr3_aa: ASTLTGGGEAF
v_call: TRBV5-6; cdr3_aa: ASTPGVSYNEQF
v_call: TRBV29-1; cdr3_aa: SVERRGPEAF
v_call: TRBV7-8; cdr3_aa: ASSQGRNTEAF
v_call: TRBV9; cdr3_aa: ASSVGQPYNSPLH
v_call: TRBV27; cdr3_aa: ASSTLAGGETQY
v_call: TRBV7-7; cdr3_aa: ASSLVPGKERETQY
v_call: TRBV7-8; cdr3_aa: ASSLGPIATNEKLF
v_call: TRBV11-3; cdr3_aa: ASSLDGDRAVDEQF
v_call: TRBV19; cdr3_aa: ASSWAIGVEQF
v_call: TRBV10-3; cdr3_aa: AISESTVPSYEQY
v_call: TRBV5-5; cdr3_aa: ASSVLGSEQY
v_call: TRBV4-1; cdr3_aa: ASSQDPVYEQY
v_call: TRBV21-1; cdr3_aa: ASSSSGAGNTIY
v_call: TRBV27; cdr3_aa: ASSSHRVDQPQH
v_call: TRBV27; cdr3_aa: ASSLVGDTQY
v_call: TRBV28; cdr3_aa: ASSLRTGNTEAF
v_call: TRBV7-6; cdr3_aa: ASSWVREGFYEQY
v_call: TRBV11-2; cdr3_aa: ASSLARGVGTGELF
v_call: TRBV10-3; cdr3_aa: AIGTRDSSNQPQH
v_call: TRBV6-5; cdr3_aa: ASSYSEGGNTIY